This T cell receptor beta chain is from a study of immune heterogeneity within non-small cell lung tumors (dated by TCRdb to about 2018). With regard to the full study: By histology, a handful of squamous cell carcinomas, 9 to 11 non-squamous carcinomas and 1 tumor not otherwise specified were included. To examine intratumoral immune heterogeneity, the study used whole-exome sequencing, RNA-seq and TCR beta repertoire sequencing on multiple spatially distinct regions of each NSCLC tumor. For mutant peptides 8 to 11 amino acids long, netMHCpan-3.0 predicted neoantigen binding to the HLA alleles of each patient. Transcriptome data were available for just about 40 loci from 12 patients, whereas TCR repertoire analysis spanned 55 to 70 tumor loci from 15 patients.

For the TCR template, genomic DNA was extracted from bulk tumor tissue, and around 600 ng of gDNA was amplified for each sample. During surgery, multiple biopsies were taken from each primary tumor, with sampling sites spaced as far apart as possible within the tumor mass. Patients in the study cohort, which was described as untreated, were newly diagnosed NSCLC cases going through curative surgery. The samples came from over twelve patients with newly diagnosed non-small cell lung cancer who were having surgery intended to be curative. Resected tumor masses were reviewed by two independent pathologists. Only high-quality DNA and RNA samples were carried forward to sequencing. Broader findings and caveats from the paper: Within a patient, the same dominant CDR3B clonotypes appeared at multiple loci, but different tumor locations also contained unique high-frequency clones. High-frequency TCR beta clonotypes were largely distinct between individual patients. Local tumor mutational burden and local T-cell repertoire clonality had a statistically significant but moderate positive correlation (R about 0.37).

This clonotype was found a few times. Its antigen remains undetermined. The sample holds no much larger clone one base away, and base qualities are not on file. The TCR beta CDR3 region was amplified with a multiplex PCR system, in which a first round of 9 to 10 cycles was run using 32 V-gene forward and 13 J-gene reverse primers. The first PCR round used a QIAGEN Multiplex PCR Kit, and the primer sequences were filed in Chinese patent CN105087789A. Illumina universal primers were attached in a second round of PCR run with the Phusion High-Fidelity PCR Kit. The TCR libraries underwent paired-end sequencing with a read length of 151 bp on the Illumina HiSeq X Ten platform. Per the original workflow: Reads without multiplex PCR primers were removed using Cutadapt, read pairs were merged using PEAR, and CDR3 regions were called using MiXCR with default settings. Repertoire diversity used Shannon entropy, and clonality was computed as one minus Shannon entropy divided by ln of productive unique sequence count. Clonotypes present at frequencies of at least 0.5% were defined as dominant or high-frequency T-cell clones. TCRdb cleaned the public reads at Q25 with fastp, built clones with MiXCR and kept in-frame beta chains. Every entry covers one CDR3 protein and lists the most common genes and DNA from its rows. TCRdb's processing, not the authors' own work, is the source of the V and J calls. Within this sample are around 15,000 distinct CDR3 sequences, with over 25% of them counted one time only. Roughly 4% of the sample is held by the ten biggest clonotypes.

V was cut back by 0 bases and J by 4 bases, leaving a gap of 13 bases between them. Sequences SGHRS (CDR1) and YFSETQ (CDR2) are obtained from the germline V gene. The CDR3 starts with the cysteine, ends with the phenylalanine, and has 15 residues. The retained sequence is limited to the CDR3, 45 bases, with the frame set at the first base. The sample was lung tumor tissue. The receptor's source is a man in his forties or fifties with non-small cell lung cancer. The rearranged segments are TRBV5-1 and TRBJ1-1; the D gene is perhaps TRBD1, from 6 matching bases. CDR3 region: CASSLGGGAGTEAFF. DNA sequence: TGCGCCAGCAGCTTGGGAGGGGGGGCCGGCACTGAAGCTTTCTTT.